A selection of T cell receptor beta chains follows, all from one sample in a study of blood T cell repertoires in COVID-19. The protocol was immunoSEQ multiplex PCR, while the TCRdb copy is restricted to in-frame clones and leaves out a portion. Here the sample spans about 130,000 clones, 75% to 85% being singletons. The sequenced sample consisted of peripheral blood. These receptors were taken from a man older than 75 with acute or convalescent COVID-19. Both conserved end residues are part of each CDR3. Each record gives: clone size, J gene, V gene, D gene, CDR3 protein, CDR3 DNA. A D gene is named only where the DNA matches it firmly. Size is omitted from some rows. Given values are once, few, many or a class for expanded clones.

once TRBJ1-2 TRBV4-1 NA CASSPQARYGYTF TGCGCCAGCAGCCCTCAGGCTCGATATGGCTACACCTTC
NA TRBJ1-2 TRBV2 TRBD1 CASSGDRGTGGYTF TGTGCCAGCAGTGGTGACAGGGGCACGGGTGGCTACACCTTC
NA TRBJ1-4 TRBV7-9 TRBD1 CASSPDRAAEKLFF TGTGCCAGCAGCCCGGACAGGGCCGCTGAAAAACTGTTTTTT
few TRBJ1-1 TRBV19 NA CASSTMTDLNTEAFF TGTGCCAGTAGTACCATGACAGACCTAAACACTGAAGCTTTCTTT
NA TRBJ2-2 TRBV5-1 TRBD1 CASSPRGGGTGELFF TGCGCCAGCAGCCCCCGAGGGGGCGGAACCGGGGAGCTGTTTTTT
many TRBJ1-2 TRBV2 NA CASSEQDNYGYTF TGTGCCAGCAGTGAACAGGATAACTATGGCTACACCTTC
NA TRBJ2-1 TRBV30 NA CALTYYNEQFF TGTGCCTTGACTTACTACAATGAGCAGTTCTTC
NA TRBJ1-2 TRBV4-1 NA CASSQDRWQGISYGYTF TGCGCCAGCAGCCAAGATCGGTGGCAGGGAATAAGCTATGGCTACACCTTC
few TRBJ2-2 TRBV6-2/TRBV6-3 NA CASSSTPANTGELFF TGTGCCAGCAGCTCAACACCTGCGAACACCGGGGAGCTGTTTTTT
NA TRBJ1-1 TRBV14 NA CASSQVASTEAFF TGTGCCAGCAGCCAAGTCGCTAGTACTGAAGCTTTCTTT
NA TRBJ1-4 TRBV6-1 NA CASSELTTRGKLFF TGTGCCAGCAGTGAACTGACGACCAGGGGAAAACTGTTTTTT
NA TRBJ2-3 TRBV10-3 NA CAISESNQGSLTDTQYF TGTGCCATCAGTGAGTCAAACCAGGGTAGCCTCACAGATACGCAGTATTTT
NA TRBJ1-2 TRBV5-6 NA CASSLGGVGYGYTF TGTGCCAGCAGCTTGGGGGGAGTTGGCTATGGCTACACCTTC
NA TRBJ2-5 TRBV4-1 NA CASSTQAGTPGTQYF TGCGCCAGCAGCACTCAGGCGGGGACCCCGGGGACCCAGTACTTC
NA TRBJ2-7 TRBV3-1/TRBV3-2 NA CASSQQGRYEQYF TGTGCCAGCAGCCAACAGGGTCGCTACGAGCAGTACTTC
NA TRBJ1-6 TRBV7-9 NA CASSPPSAGRGNSPLHF TGTGCCAGCAGCCCACCCTCTGCTGGGAGAGGCAATTCACCCCTCCACTTT
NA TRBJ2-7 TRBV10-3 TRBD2 CAISDLAGGSYEQYF TGTGCCATCAGTGATCTAGCGGGGGGATCCTACGAGCAGTACTTC
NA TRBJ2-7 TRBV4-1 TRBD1 CASSQADRTPYEQYF TGCGCCAGCAGCCAAGCGGACAGGACCCCCTACGAGCAGTACTTC
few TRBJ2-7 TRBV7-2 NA CASSSNAYEQYF TGTGCCAGCAGCTCTAACGCCTACGAGCAGTACTTC
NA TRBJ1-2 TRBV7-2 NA CASRLEPTNYGYTF TGTGCCAGCAGGCTGGAGCCCACTAACTATGGCTACACCTTC
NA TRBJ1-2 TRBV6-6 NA CASSPTDGLGYTF TGTGCCAGCAGCCCAACGGATGGGCTCGGCTACACCTTC
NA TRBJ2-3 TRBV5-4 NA CASSSRGRGADTQYF TGTGCCAGCAGCTCCCGAGGCAGGGGAGCAGATACGCAGTATTTT
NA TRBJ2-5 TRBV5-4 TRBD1 CASSLAGTGAETQYF TGTGCCAGCAGCTTGGCCGGGACAGGGGCAGAGACCCAGTACTTC
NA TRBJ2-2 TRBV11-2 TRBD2 CASSLGTSGGNTGELFF TGTGCCAGCAGCTTAGGAACTAGCGGGGGTAACACCGGGGAGCTGTTTTTT